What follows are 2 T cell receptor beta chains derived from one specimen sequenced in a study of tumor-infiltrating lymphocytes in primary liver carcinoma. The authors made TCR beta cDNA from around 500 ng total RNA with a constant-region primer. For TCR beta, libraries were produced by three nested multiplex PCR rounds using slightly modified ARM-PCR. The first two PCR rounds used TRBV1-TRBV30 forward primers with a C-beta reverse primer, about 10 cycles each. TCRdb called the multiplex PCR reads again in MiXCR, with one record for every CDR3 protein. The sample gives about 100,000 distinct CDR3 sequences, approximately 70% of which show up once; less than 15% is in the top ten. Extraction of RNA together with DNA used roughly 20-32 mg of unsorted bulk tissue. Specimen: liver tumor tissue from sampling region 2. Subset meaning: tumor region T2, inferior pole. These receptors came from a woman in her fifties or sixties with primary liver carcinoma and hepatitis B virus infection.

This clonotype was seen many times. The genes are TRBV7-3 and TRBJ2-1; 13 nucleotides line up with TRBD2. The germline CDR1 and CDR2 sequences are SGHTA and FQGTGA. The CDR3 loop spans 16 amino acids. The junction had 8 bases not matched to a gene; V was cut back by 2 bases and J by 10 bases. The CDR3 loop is CASSLDRPGLAGEQFF. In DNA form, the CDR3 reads TGTGCCAGCAGCTTAGATAGACCGGGACTAGCGGGAGAGCAGTTCTTC.

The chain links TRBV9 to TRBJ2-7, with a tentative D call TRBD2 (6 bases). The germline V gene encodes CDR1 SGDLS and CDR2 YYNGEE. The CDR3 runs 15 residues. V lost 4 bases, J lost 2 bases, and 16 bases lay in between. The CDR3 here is CASSFRDGGTYEQYF. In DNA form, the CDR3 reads TGTGCCAGCAGCTTCCGAGATGGGGGGACCTACGAGCAGTACTTC.